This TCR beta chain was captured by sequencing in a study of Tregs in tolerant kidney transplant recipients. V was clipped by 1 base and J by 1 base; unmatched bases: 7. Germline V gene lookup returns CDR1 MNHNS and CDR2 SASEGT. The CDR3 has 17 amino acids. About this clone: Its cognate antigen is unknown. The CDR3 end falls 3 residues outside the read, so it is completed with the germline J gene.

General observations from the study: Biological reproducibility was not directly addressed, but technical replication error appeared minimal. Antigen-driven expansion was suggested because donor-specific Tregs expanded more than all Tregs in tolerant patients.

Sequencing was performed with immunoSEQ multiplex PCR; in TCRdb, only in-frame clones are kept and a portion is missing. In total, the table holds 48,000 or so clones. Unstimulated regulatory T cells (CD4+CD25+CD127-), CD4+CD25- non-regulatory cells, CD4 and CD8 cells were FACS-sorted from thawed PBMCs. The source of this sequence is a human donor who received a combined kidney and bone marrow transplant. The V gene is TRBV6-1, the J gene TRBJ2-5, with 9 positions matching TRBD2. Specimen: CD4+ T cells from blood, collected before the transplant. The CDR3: CASSEGVTSGFQETQYF. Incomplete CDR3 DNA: TGTGCCAGCAGTGAAGGTGTGACTAGCGGCTTCCAAGAGACC.